A selection of T cell receptor beta chains follows, all from one sample in a study of blood T cell repertoires in COVID-19. Method: immunoSEQ multiplex PCR; TCRdb's copy keeps in-frame clones and lacks some. This table holds about 49,000 clones, 70% to 90% found once. Sequenced input: peripheral blood. These receptors were collected from an elderly man with acute or convalescent COVID-19. The CDR3 runs from the conserved cysteine through the conserved F or W. Each record gives: CDR3 length, clone size, D gene, J gene, V gene, CDR3 protein, CDR3 DNA. D genes are given only for firm matches. A clone size is listed for some rows: how often the clone was seen (once, few, many), or a class if it is expanded.

12 . . TRBJ2-7 TRBV7-9 CASSQTGLPAPF TGTGCCAGCAGCCAGACAGGTCTCCCTGCCCCATTC
15 . . TRBJ1-4 TRBV10-1 CASSESTGSNEKLFF TGCGCCAGCAGTGAGTCAACAGGGAGTAATGAAAAACTGTTTTTT
13 . TRBD1 TRBJ1-5 TRBV30 CAWAGQGNQPQHF TGTGCCTGGGCGGGACAGGGGAATCAGCCCCAGCATTTT
11 . . TRBJ1-1 TRBV29-1 CSVVTGTEAFF TGCAGCGTTGTGACAGGCACTGAAGCTTTCTTT
16 . . TRBJ2-3 TRBV2 CASRDLTGRALDTQYF TGTGCCAGCAGGGATTTGACAGGAAGGGCCCTAGATACGCAGTATTTT
13 . TRBD1 TRBJ2-5 TRBV2 CASSDRGLGTQYF TGTGCCAGCAGTGACAGGGGGCTAGGGACCCAGTACTTC
13 . . TRBJ2-7 TRBV3-1/TRBV3-2 CASSRGRGAEQYF TGTGCCAGCAGCCGCGGCAGGGGGGCCGAGCAGTACTTC
13 once TRBD2 TRBJ2-7 TRBV2 CASSAQLAGGEYF TGTGCCAGCAGTGCGCAACTAGCGGGGGGGGAGTACTTC
14 . . TRBJ2-1 TRBV5-1 CASSLSGRPNEQFF TGCGCCAGCAGCTTGAGCGGTCGTCCTAATGAGCAGTTCTTC
15 once TRBD1 TRBJ2-7 TRBV7-8 CASSLGGQGSKEQYF TGTGCCAGCAGCTTAGGGGGACAGGGGTCTAAGGAGCAGTACTTC
16 . . TRBJ2-1 TRBV5-5 CASSLGPTRGYNEQFF TGTGCCAGCAGCTTGGGGCCAACCCGAGGGTACAATGAGCAGTTCTTC
14 . . TRBJ2-7 TRBV6-5 CASSYTPAAGEQYF TGTGCCAGCAGTTACACCCCTGCCGCCGGCGAGCAGTACTTC
17 . . TRBJ1-4 TRBV7-2 CASSLRGGQGWNEKLFF TGTGCCAGCAGCCTCCGGGGGGGGCAGGGTTGGAATGAAAAACTGTTTTTT
18 . TRBD2 TRBJ2-3 TRBV10-1 CASSRGLAGLLNTDTQYF TGCGCCAGCAGCAGGGGACTAGCGGGTCTCCTAAACACAGATACGCAGTATTTT
13 . . TRBJ2-3 TRBV10-2 CASSESRDYTQYF TGCGCCAGCAGTGAGTCACGGGACTATACGCAGTATTTT
15 . . TRBJ2-1 TRBV5-1 CASSLIASSYNEQFF TGCGCCAGCAGCTTGATAGCAAGCTCCTACAATGAGCAGTTCTTC
15 . . TRBJ2-7 TRBV5-1 CASRFADQALYEQYF TGCGCCAGCAGATTTGCTGACCAGGCCCTCTACGAGCAGTACTTC
15 once . TRBJ1-6 TRBV6-5 CASSYRSWMDSPLHF TGTGCCAGCAGTTACCGGAGCTGGATGGATTCACCCCTCCACTTT
13 . . TRBJ2-7 TRBV2 CASVQDGSYEQYF TGTGCCAGCGTACAGGACGGCTCCTACGAGCAGTACTTC